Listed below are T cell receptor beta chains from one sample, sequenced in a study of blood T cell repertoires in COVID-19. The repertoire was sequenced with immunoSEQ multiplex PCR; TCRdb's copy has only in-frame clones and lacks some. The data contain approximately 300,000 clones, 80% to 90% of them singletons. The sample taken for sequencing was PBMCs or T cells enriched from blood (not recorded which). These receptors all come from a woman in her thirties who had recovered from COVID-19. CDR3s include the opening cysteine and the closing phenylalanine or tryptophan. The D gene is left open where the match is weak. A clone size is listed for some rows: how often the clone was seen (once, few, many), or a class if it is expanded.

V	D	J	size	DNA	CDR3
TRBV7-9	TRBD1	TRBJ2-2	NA	TGTGCCAGCCGGGACAGGGCCTCCGGGGAGCTGTTTTTT	CASRDRASGELFF
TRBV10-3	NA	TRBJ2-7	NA	TGTGCCATCAGTGACTCCGGACAGACCTACGAGCAGTACTTC	CAISDSGQTYEQYF
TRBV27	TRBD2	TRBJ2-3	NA	TGTGCCAGCAGTTATCTAGCGGGACGCACAGATACGCAGTATTTT	CASSYLAGRTDTQYF
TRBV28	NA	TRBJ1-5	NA	TGTGCCAGCAGTCCTCGGGATCAGCCCCAGCATTTT	CASSPRDQPQHF
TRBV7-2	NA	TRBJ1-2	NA	TGTGCCAGCAGCTTAGGCAGGGAGGGGGGCTACACCTTC	CASSLGREGGYTF
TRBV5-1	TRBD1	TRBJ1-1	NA	TGCGCCAGCAGCGCGGACAGGGTTGACACTGAAGCTTTCTTT	CASSADRVDTEAFF
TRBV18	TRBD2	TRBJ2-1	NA	TGTGCCAGCTCACCACATGCTAGCGGGAGGCTGGGTGAGCAGTTCTTC	CASSPHASGRLGEQFF
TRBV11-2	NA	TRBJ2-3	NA	TGTGCCAGCAGCTTAGGAGGTGCAGATACGCAGTATTTT	CASSLGGADTQYF
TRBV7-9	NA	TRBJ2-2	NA	TGTGCCAGCAGCTTAGCGGCGGGTAACACCGGGGAGCTGTTTTTT	CASSLAAGNTGELFF
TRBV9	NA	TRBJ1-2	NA	TGTGCCAGCAGCACCTTAAATTGGGCCTATGGCTACACCTTC	CASSTLNWAYGYTF
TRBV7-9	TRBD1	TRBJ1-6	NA	TGTGCCAGCAGCTTCTCGAGACAGGGACATTCACCCCTCCACTTT	CASSFSRQGHSPLHF
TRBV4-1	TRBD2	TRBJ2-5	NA	TGCGCCAGCAGCCAACAAGTCGGCCTAGCGGGAGCGGCCCAGTACTTC	CASSQQVGLAGAAQYF
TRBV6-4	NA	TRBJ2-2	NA	TGTGCCAGCAGTGACTCGACTTTCGGCACCGGGGAGCTGTTTTTT	CASSDSTFGTGELFF
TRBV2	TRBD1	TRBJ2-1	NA	TGTGCCAGCACCCCGGGACAGGGTGGTAATGAGCAGTTCTTC	CASTPGQGGNEQFF
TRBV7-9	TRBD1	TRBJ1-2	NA	TGTGCCAGCAGCCCTGGTGGGCAGGGGGAGATAAATGGCTACACCTTC	CASSPGGQGEINGYTF
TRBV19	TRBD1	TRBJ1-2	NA	TGTGCCAGTTCGGACAGGGATGACTATGGCTACACCTTC	CASSDRDDYGYTF
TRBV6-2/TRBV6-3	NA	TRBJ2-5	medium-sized	TGTGCCAGCAGTTACTCTCCGGACAGCCAAGAGACCCAGTACTTC	CASSYSPDSQETQYF
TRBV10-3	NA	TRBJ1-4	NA	TGTGCCATCAGTGAGGGACAACAGCGGACTACCAAAAAACTGTTTTTT	CAISEGQQRTTKKLFF
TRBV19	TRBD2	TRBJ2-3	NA	TGTGCCAGTAGTTCCTGGACTAGCGTTGGCACAGATACGCAGTATTTT	CASSSWTSVGTDTQYF
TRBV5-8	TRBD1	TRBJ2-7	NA	TGTGCCAGCAGCTGGGGAGTCGAAGGACAGGCTTCCGACGAGCAGTACTTC	CASSWGVEGQASDEQYF
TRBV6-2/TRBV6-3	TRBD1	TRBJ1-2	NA	TGTGCCAGCAGCCCGGGACAGAACTATGGCTACACCTTC	CASSPGQNYGYTF
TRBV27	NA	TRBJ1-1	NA	TGTGCCAGTATGGACGAGAAGTGGGGAGGGGACACTGAAGCTTTCTTT	CASMDEKWGGDTEAFF
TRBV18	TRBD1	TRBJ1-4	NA	TGTGCCAGCTCACCGGTACGACAGGGGCTCGAAAAACTGTTTTTT	CASSPVRQGLEKLFF
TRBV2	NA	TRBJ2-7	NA	TGTGCCTGTAGACAGGAGATCTACGAGCAGTACTTC	CACRQEIYEQYF
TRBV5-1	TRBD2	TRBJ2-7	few	TGCGCCAGCAGCTTGGATACTAGCGGGGGGGTATCCTACGAGCAGTACTTC	CASSLDTSGGVSYEQYF
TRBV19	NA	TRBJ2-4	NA	TGTGCCAGTAGTATACGGGAAAACATTCAGTACTTC	CASSIRENIQYF
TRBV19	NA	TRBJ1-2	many	TGTGCCAGTAGAAGAGCTACTAACTATGGCTACACCTTC	CASRRATNYGYTF
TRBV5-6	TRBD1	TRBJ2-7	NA	TGTGCCAGCAGCTTGGACCAGACAGGGGGCTACGAGCAGTACTTC	CASSLDQTGGYEQYF
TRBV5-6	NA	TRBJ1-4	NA	TGTGCCAGCAGTACACAGCGGACTAATGAAAAACTGTTTTTT	CASSTQRTNEKLFF
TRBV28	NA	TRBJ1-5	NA	TGTGCCAGCATAAGAGGGCTGAATCAGCCCCAGCATTTT	CASIRGLNQPQHF
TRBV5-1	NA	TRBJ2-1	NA	TGCGCCAGCAGCTTGGCTTGGGGCGGAACGCACAATGAGCAGTTCTTC	CASSLAWGGTHNEQFF
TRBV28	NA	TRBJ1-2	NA	TGTGCCAGCAGTCTTCGACAGGCTAACTATGGCTACACCTTC	CASSLRQANYGYTF
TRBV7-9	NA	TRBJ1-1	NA	TGTGCCAGCAAGGGGGACCTGAACACTGAAGCTTTCTTT	CASKGDLNTEAFF
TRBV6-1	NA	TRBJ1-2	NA	TGTGCCAGCAGTGAAACAACAGCCTTCTATGGCTACACCTTC	CASSETTAFYGYTF
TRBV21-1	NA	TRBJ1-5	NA	TGTGCCAGCAGCAGTATCCGGCCCCAGCATTTT	CASSSIRPQHF
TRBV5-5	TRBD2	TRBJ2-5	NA	TGTGCCAGCAGCTTGAATCGGGGGGGCCTAGAAGAGACCCAGTACTTC	CASSLNRGGLEETQYF
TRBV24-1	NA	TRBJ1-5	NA	TGTGCCACCAGTGATTCGAGCGGGGGTGGGAATCAGCCCCAGCATTTT	CATSDSSGGGNQPQHF
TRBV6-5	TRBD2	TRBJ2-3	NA	TGTGCCAGCAGATACAGACTAGCGGGGGACACAGATACGCAGTATTTT	CASRYRLAGDTDTQYF
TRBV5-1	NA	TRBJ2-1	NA	TGCGCCAGCAGAATTGGAGGGGGCGCATCGTACAATGAGCAGTTCTTC	CASRIGGGASYNEQFF
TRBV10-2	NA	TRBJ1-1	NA	TGCGCCAGCGGACAAGGGGACACTGAAGCTTTCTTT	CASGQGDTEAFF
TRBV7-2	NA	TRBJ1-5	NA	TGTGCCAGCAGCTTAGCAGGGGGGGGTGGCAATCAGCCCCAGCATTTT	CASSLAGGGGNQPQHF
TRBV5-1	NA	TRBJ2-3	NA	TGCGCCAGCAGCTTCACTCAGACTTCCACTAGCACAGATACGCAGTATTTT	CASSFTQTSTSTDTQYF
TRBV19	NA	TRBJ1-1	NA	TGTGCCAGTAGTAATAGGCCAGCGGAATACATGAACACTGAAGCTTTCTTT	CASSNRPAEYMNTEAFF
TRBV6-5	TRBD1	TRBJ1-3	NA	TGTGCCAGCAGTAGCTCAGGGGGCTCTGGAAACACCATATATTTT	CASSSSGGSGNTIYF
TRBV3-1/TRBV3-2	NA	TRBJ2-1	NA	TGTGCCAGCAGCCGGAGGGGCGGATGGGGTCAGTTCTTC	CASSRRGGWGQFF
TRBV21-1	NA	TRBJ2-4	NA	TGTGCCAGCAGACCTCCGGGACAGCCTTGGCGCCAAAGAAACATTCAGTACTTC	CASRPPGQPWRQRNIQYF
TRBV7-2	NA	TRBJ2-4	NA	TGTGCCAGCAGCTTACCTTCAAGCACTAGCCAAAACATTCAGTACTTC	CASSLPSSTSQNIQYF
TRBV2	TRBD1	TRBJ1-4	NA	TGTGCCAGCAGATGGACGGACAGGAATGAAAAACTGTTTTTT	CASRWTDRNEKLFF
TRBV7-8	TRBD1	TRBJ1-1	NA	TGTGCCAGCAGCTCGGACAGGTCCTACACTGAAGCTTTCTTT	CASSSDRSYTEAFF
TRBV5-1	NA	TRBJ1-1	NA	TGCGCCAGCAGCCCCCTTTGGCGGCAGAACACTGAAGCTTTCTTT	CASSPLWRQNTEAFF
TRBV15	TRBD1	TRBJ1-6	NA	TGTGCCACCAGCAGAGATTTGGACAGGGCCGTCTATAATTCACCCCTCCACTTT	CATSRDLDRAVYNSPLHF
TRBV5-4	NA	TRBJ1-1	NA	TGTGCCAGCAGCTTGTTCCCCGGGACACCCCTTCCTGAAGCTTTCTTT	CASSLFPGTPLPEAFF